The rows below give T cell receptor beta chains drawn from one sample of a study of T cell responses to AZD1222 COVID-19 vaccine. Sequenced by immunoSEQ multiplex PCR; TCRdb stores in-frame clones only, minus some. The sample lists about 110,000 clones, roughly nine tenths seen once, with about 3.3% in the top ten. This material consisted of peripheral blood, taken on day 0 of AZD1222 vaccination. These receptors were taken from an adult in good health. The CDR3 runs from the conserved cysteine through the conserved F or W. The order of the fields is D gene, J gene, V gene, clone size, CDR3 DNA, CDR3 protein. A D gene is named only where the DNA matches it firmly. Some rows mark clone size as missing; the rest say once, few, many or name a class of expanded clone.

d_call: TRBD1; j_call: TRBJ2-5; v_call: TRBV28; clone_size: -; cdr3_nt: TGTGCCAGCAGTTTCACAGGGGGCAGGGAGACCCAGTACTTC; cdr3_aa: CASSFTGGRETQYF
d_call: TRBD1; j_call: TRBJ1-3; v_call: TRBV7-8; clone_size: -; cdr3_nt: TGTGCCAGCAGCCAAGAGGGGGCGCCGGGAAACACCATATATTTT; cdr3_aa: CASSQEGAPGNTIYF
d_call: TRBD2; j_call: TRBJ2-5; v_call: TRBV2; clone_size: -; cdr3_nt: TGTGCCAGCAGTGAAGAGCGGGGGATGGAGACCCAGTACTTC; cdr3_aa: CASSEERGMETQYF
d_call: TRBD1; j_call: TRBJ1-2; v_call: TRBV4-3; clone_size: -; cdr3_nt: TGCGCCAGCAGCCAGCGGACAGGCTACTCCTATGGCTACACCTTC; cdr3_aa: CASSQRTGYSYGYTF
d_call: -; j_call: TRBJ1-3; v_call: TRBV6-5; clone_size: few; cdr3_nt: TGTGCCAGCAGTTTAGAGCCGTCCGGAAACACCATATATTTT; cdr3_aa: CASSLEPSGNTIYF
d_call: -; j_call: TRBJ2-7; v_call: TRBV7-9; clone_size: -; cdr3_nt: TGTGCCAGCAGCTTAAAGGGGTACGAGCAGTACTTC; cdr3_aa: CASSLKGYEQYF
d_call: -; j_call: TRBJ1-2; v_call: TRBV7-6; clone_size: -; cdr3_nt: TGTGCCAGCAGCGTCGGACAGAACTATGGCTACACCTTC; cdr3_aa: CASSVGQNYGYTF
d_call: -; j_call: TRBJ1-3; v_call: TRBV14; clone_size: -; cdr3_nt: TGTGCCAGCAGCCCAATTGGTACAGCCTCTGGAAACACCATATATTTT; cdr3_aa: CASSPIGTASGNTIYF
d_call: -; j_call: TRBJ2-7; v_call: TRBV6-2/TRBV6-3; clone_size: -; cdr3_nt: TGTGCCAGCAGTCAACCGGGACGGCGGAGCTCCTACGAGCAGTACTTC; cdr3_aa: CASSQPGRRSSYEQYF
d_call: TRBD1; j_call: TRBJ2-1; v_call: TRBV19; clone_size: -; cdr3_nt: TGTGCCAGTAGTACGCAGGGGGTAGGTGAGCAGTTCTTC; cdr3_aa: CASSTQGVGEQFF
d_call: -; j_call: TRBJ2-3; v_call: TRBV7-2; clone_size: -; cdr3_nt: TGTGCCAGCAGCTTGGCCTTGACTAGCACAGATACGCAGTATTTT; cdr3_aa: CASSLALTSTDTQYF
d_call: TRBD1; j_call: TRBJ1-4; v_call: TRBV19; clone_size: -; cdr3_nt: TGTGCCAGTGGCGTACAGGGGACGGGTGAAGAAAAACTGTTTTTT; cdr3_aa: CASGVQGTGEEKLFF
d_call: TRBD1; j_call: TRBJ2-3; v_call: TRBV13; clone_size: -; cdr3_nt: TGTGCCAGCAGCACGAAAGGGACAGGGCGGACAGATACGCAGTATTTT; cdr3_aa: CASSTKGTGRTDTQYF
d_call: -; j_call: TRBJ1-1; v_call: TRBV24-1; clone_size: -; cdr3_nt: TGTGCCACCACTGATTTACGGGGCACTGAAGCTTTCTTT; cdr3_aa: CATTDLRGTEAFF
d_call: TRBD1; j_call: TRBJ1-1; v_call: TRBV18; clone_size: -; cdr3_nt: TGTGCCAGCTCAAAGGACAGGCAACGGAGTAATGAAGCTTTCTTT; cdr3_aa: CASSKDRQRSNEAFF
d_call: -; j_call: TRBJ1-5; v_call: TRBV6-5; clone_size: -; cdr3_nt: TGTGCCAGCAGTACGGACGTGGGTAACCAGCCCCAGCATTTT; cdr3_aa: CASSTDVGNQPQHF
d_call: -; j_call: TRBJ1-5; v_call: TRBV7-2; clone_size: -; cdr3_nt: TGTGCCAGCAGCTTAGAACAGCTTAGCAATCAGCCCCAGCATTTT; cdr3_aa: CASSLEQLSNQPQHF
d_call: TRBD1; j_call: TRBJ2-7; v_call: TRBV2; clone_size: -; cdr3_nt: TGTGCCAGCAATCCGGACAGGCCCTCCTACGAGCAGTACTTC; cdr3_aa: CASNPDRPSYEQYF
d_call: -; j_call: TRBJ1-1; v_call: TRBV15; clone_size: -; cdr3_nt: TGTGCCACCAGCAGAGATAATGCAGGGGACACTGAAGCTTTCTTT; cdr3_aa: CATSRDNAGDTEAFF
d_call: TRBD1; j_call: TRBJ1-5; v_call: TRBV19; clone_size: -; cdr3_nt: TGTGCCAGTGAGGGAGGGACAGGCAATCAGCCCCAGCATTTT; cdr3_aa: CASEGGTGNQPQHF
d_call: -; j_call: TRBJ2-1; v_call: TRBV24-1; clone_size: -; cdr3_nt: TGTGCCACCAGTGACTATGCCCGGGCGAGCTCCTACAATGAGCAGTTCTTC; cdr3_aa: CATSDYARASSYNEQFF
d_call: -; j_call: TRBJ1-4; v_call: TRBV7-2; clone_size: once; cdr3_nt: TGTGCCAGCAGCTTCAACCGGGGGCCCTATGAAAAACTGTTTTTT; cdr3_aa: CASSFNRGPYEKLFF
d_call: -; j_call: TRBJ2-1; v_call: TRBV3-1/TRBV3-2; clone_size: -; cdr3_nt: TGTGCCAGCAGTTGGGGGTACAATGAGCAGTTCTTC; cdr3_aa: CASSWGYNEQFF
d_call: -; j_call: TRBJ1-1; v_call: TRBV28; clone_size: few; cdr3_nt: TGTGCCAGCAGTTTCAGGGCGGAGGGCACTGAAGCTTTCTTT; cdr3_aa: CASSFRAEGTEAFF
d_call: -; j_call: TRBJ1-4; v_call: TRBV18; clone_size: -; cdr3_nt: TGTGCCAGCTCACCACGTGTAAGGACGGCAACTAATGAAAAACTGTTTTTT; cdr3_aa: CASSPRVRTATNEKLFF
d_call: -; j_call: TRBJ1-2; v_call: TRBV7-9; clone_size: -; cdr3_nt: TGTGCCAGCGGGGCATATGGCTACACCTTC; cdr3_aa: CASGAYGYTF
d_call: TRBD1; j_call: TRBJ1-1; v_call: TRBV5-1; clone_size: -; cdr3_nt: TGCGCCAGCAGCTTGGTATCACCGACAGGGGAGGACACTGAAGCTTTCTTT; cdr3_aa: CASSLVSPTGEDTEAFF
d_call: -; j_call: TRBJ1-2; v_call: TRBV5-1; clone_size: once; cdr3_nt: TGCGCCAGCAGCCAAGACCCGGCGGCGGGTGGCTACACCTTC; cdr3_aa: CASSQDPAAGGYTF
d_call: TRBD1; j_call: TRBJ1-1; v_call: TRBV10-1; clone_size: -; cdr3_nt: TGCGCCAGCAGTGAGGGATCCGGGACAGTGAACACTGAAGCTTTCTTT; cdr3_aa: CASSEGSGTVNTEAFF
d_call: -; j_call: TRBJ1-4; v_call: TRBV29-1; clone_size: -; cdr3_nt: TGCAGCGTTGAAACCTCCTTGGGGACTGAAAAACTGTTTTTT; cdr3_aa: CSVETSLGTEKLFF
d_call: TRBD1; j_call: TRBJ1-5; v_call: TRBV19; clone_size: -; cdr3_nt: TGTGCCAGTAGTGTCACAGGGGATAATCAGCCCCAGCATTTT; cdr3_aa: CASSVTGDNQPQHF
d_call: -; j_call: TRBJ1-5; v_call: TRBV10-2; clone_size: -; cdr3_nt: TGCGCCAGCAGTACTGGGGGAGGGGAGGGTGGCAATCAGCCCCAGCATTTT; cdr3_aa: CASSTGGGEGGNQPQHF
d_call: -; j_call: TRBJ2-3; v_call: TRBV18; clone_size: -; cdr3_nt: TGTGCCAGCTCACTCGGGGACACAGATACGCAGTATTTT; cdr3_aa: CASSLGDTDTQYF
d_call: -; j_call: TRBJ1-5; v_call: TRBV19; clone_size: -; cdr3_nt: TGTGCCAGTAGCGGTAGCATCAATCAGCCCCAGCATTTT; cdr3_aa: CASSGSINQPQHF
d_call: TRBD1; j_call: TRBJ2-3; v_call: TRBV20-1; clone_size: -; cdr3_nt: TGCAGTGCTTCTAGGGGACAGCAGCAGTATTTT; cdr3_aa: CSASRGQQQYF
d_call: -; j_call: TRBJ2-1; v_call: TRBV28; clone_size: -; cdr3_nt: TGTGCCAGCAGATATAGAGTTTCCTACAATGAGCAGTTCTTC; cdr3_aa: CASRYRVSYNEQFF
d_call: -; j_call: TRBJ1-3; v_call: TRBV19; clone_size: -; cdr3_nt: TGTGCCACCCAGATCGGGGGGTCTGGAAACACCATATATTTT; cdr3_aa: CATQIGGSGNTIYF
d_call: -; j_call: TRBJ1-2; v_call: TRBV2; clone_size: once; cdr3_nt: TGTGCCAGCGGTGAAGGGTTGAGCTATGGCTACACCTTC; cdr3_aa: CASGEGLSYGYTF
d_call: -; j_call: TRBJ1-6; v_call: TRBV6-6; clone_size: -; cdr3_nt: TGTGCCAGCAGTTACGGGGAGGGACCTAGGGCCCTCCACTTT; cdr3_aa: CASSYGEGPRALHF
d_call: -; j_call: TRBJ2-1; v_call: TRBV9; clone_size: -; cdr3_nt: TGTGCCAGCAGCGCGCGGCGGGCGAGCTCCTACAATGAGCAGTTCTTC; cdr3_aa: CASSARRASSYNEQFF
d_call: -; j_call: TRBJ2-1; v_call: TRBV28; clone_size: -; cdr3_nt: TGTGCCAGCAGGACTACAGGCAAGTCCTACAATGAGCAGTTCTTC; cdr3_aa: CASRTTGKSYNEQFF
d_call: -; j_call: TRBJ1-5; v_call: TRBV5-1; clone_size: -; cdr3_nt: TGCGCCAGCAGCTTTGATATTAATCAGCCCCAGCATTTT; cdr3_aa: CASSFDINQPQHF
d_call: -; j_call: TRBJ2-1; v_call: TRBV27; clone_size: -; cdr3_nt: TGTGCCAGCAGTCGGGCGGCAGGCCTCTCGGGTGAGCAGTTCTTC; cdr3_aa: CASSRAAGLSGEQFF
d_call: -; j_call: TRBJ1-2; v_call: TRBV2; clone_size: -; cdr3_nt: TGTGCCAGCAGTGACGAAGGCTCAAATGGCTACACCTTC; cdr3_aa: CASSDEGSNGYTF
d_call: TRBD2; j_call: TRBJ2-1; v_call: TRBV19; clone_size: -; cdr3_nt: TGTGCCAGTAGTCTTTACCTACAAACAGGGACTAGCGAGCAGTTCTTC; cdr3_aa: CASSLYLQTGTSEQFF
d_call: -; j_call: TRBJ2-7; v_call: TRBV5-1; clone_size: few; cdr3_nt: TGCGCCAGCAGCTACGACCGCCTCCAGTACTTC; cdr3_aa: CASSYDRLQYF
d_call: -; j_call: TRBJ2-7; v_call: TRBV5-1; clone_size: -; cdr3_nt: TGCGCCAGCGGGGACGGGACGGAGACTACGAAGCAGTACTTC; cdr3_aa: CASGDGTETTKQYF
d_call: -; j_call: TRBJ2-3; v_call: TRBV3-1/TRBV3-2; clone_size: once; cdr3_nt: TGTGCCAGCAGCCAAGAACAGGATGCTAGCACAGATACGCAGTATTTT; cdr3_aa: CASSQEQDASTDTQYF
d_call: TRBD1; j_call: TRBJ2-3; v_call: TRBV11-3; clone_size: -; cdr3_nt: TGTGCCAGCAGCTTACAGGGGGGCACAGATACGCAGTATTTT; cdr3_aa: CASSLQGGTDTQYF
d_call: -; j_call: TRBJ2-7; v_call: TRBV18; clone_size: -; cdr3_nt: TGTGCCAGCTCACCTAACTACGAGCAGTACTTC; cdr3_aa: CASSPNYEQYF
d_call: -; j_call: TRBJ1-1; v_call: TRBV3-1/TRBV3-2; clone_size: -; cdr3_nt: TGTGCCAGCAGCCAAGTGGGTTGGGGTACTGAAGCTTTCTTT; cdr3_aa: CASSQVGWGTEAFF
d_call: TRBD2; j_call: TRBJ2-7; v_call: TRBV19; clone_size: -; cdr3_nt: TGTGCCAGTAGTAGAGGACTAGCGGGATCCTACGAGCAGTACTTC; cdr3_aa: CASSRGLAGSYEQYF
d_call: -; j_call: TRBJ1-1; v_call: TRBV3-1/TRBV3-2; clone_size: -; cdr3_nt: TGTGCCAGCAGCCAAGATTGGGGGGGGACTGAAGCTTTCTTT; cdr3_aa: CASSQDWGGTEAFF
d_call: TRBD2; j_call: TRBJ2-2; v_call: TRBV7-3; clone_size: once; cdr3_nt: TGTGCCAGCAGCTTAAGTGGCAGCGGGGCCCCCCCTGGGGAGCTGTTTTTT; cdr3_aa: CASSLSGSGAPPGELFF
d_call: -; j_call: TRBJ1-3; v_call: TRBV9; clone_size: -; cdr3_nt: TGTGCCAGCAGCCGTACGGCCGGCTCTGGAAACACCATATATTTT; cdr3_aa: CASSRTAGSGNTIYF
d_call: -; j_call: TRBJ2-5; v_call: TRBV7-9; clone_size: -; cdr3_nt: TGTGCCAGCAGCTCGGGGCCGGCAGGGACCCAGTACTTC; cdr3_aa: CASSSGPAGTQYF
d_call: TRBD1; j_call: TRBJ1-4; v_call: TRBV9; clone_size: -; cdr3_nt: TGTGCCAGCAGCACACGGACAGGGGAGGATGAAAAACTGTTTTTT; cdr3_aa: CASSTRTGEDEKLFF
d_call: TRBD2; j_call: TRBJ2-1; v_call: TRBV6-6; clone_size: -; cdr3_nt: TGTGCCAGCAGCCTCAGCGGGGGAGGCGGTGAGCAGTTCTTC; cdr3_aa: CASSLSGGGGEQFF
d_call: TRBD2; j_call: TRBJ2-2; v_call: TRBV12-3/TRBV12-4; clone_size: -; cdr3_nt: TGTGCCAGCAGTTGGACTAGCACCGGGGAGCTGTTTTTT; cdr3_aa: CASSWTSTGELFF
d_call: TRBD1; j_call: TRBJ2-2; v_call: TRBV19; clone_size: -; cdr3_nt: TGTGCCAGTAGTTCCCGGGACAGGGGTCGAGGGTACACCGGGGAGCTGTTTTTT; cdr3_aa: CASSSRDRGRGYTGELFF